Below, 2 T cell receptor beta chains from the same sample are listed, as sequenced in a study of technical replicates of blood from a handful of donors. Profiling relied on immunoSEQ multiplex PCR, and the TCRdb table lists in-frame clones only, not all of them. The sample contains about 72,000 clones, roughly 89% of which appear only once. The material sequenced was T cells isolated from PBMCs. All receptors derive from a human donor in good health.

The chain combines TRBV6-4 with TRBJ2-7; 11 bases agree with TRBD1. This CDR3 is built from 14 residues. J lost 3 bases, V lost 6 bases, and 4 bases had no gene match. Germline CDR1 is MRHNA and CDR2 is SNTAGT. The CDR3 region is CASSTGTGGYEQYF. For the CDR3, the DNA is TGTGCCAGCAGCACCGGGACAGGGGGCTACGAGCAGTACTTC.

The chain has TRBV12-5 and TRBJ2-3; the D is unclear. CDR3 size: 15 residues. Trimming cost V 1 base and J 0 bases, with 8 bases left between them. Germline values: CDR1 LGHNT, CDR2 FRNRAP. Here the CDR3 reads CASGLAGSSTDTQYF. CDR3 in DNA: TGTGCTAGTGGTTTGGCAGGCAGTAGCACAGATACGCAGTATTTT.